This T cell receptor beta chain is drawn from a study of T-cell memory formation after mild COVID-19. One entry per CDR3 protein, called by TCRdb with MiXCR from the 5' RACE reads. There are 470,000 or so distinct CDR3 sequences in the sample; 20% occur only once, and more than 8% lies in the top ten. CDR1 and CDR2 from the germline V gene are SGHNT and YYREEE (reference sequence). V lost 5 bases to trimming and J lost 4 bases, with 10 bases between them. The CDR3 has 13 amino acids. The sequenced sample was PBMCs or a T cell subset sorted from them (not recorded which). J is TRBJ2-1 and V is TRBV5-4; the D gene is possibly TRBD1 (7 bases). This clonotype was sampled from an adult woman who had mild COVID-19 (a few samples of this study predate the infection). Cell type and time point are not known. Here the CDR3 reads CASREGQYNEQFF. CDR3 nucleotides: TGTGCCAGCAGGGAGGGACAGTACAATGAGCAGTTCTTC.